The 18 T cell receptor beta chains given below trace back to one sample, sequenced in a study of cytotoxic CD8 clonotypes in ibrutinib-treated CLL. Data came from immunoSEQ multiplex PCR; TCRdb stores just in-frame clones and leaves some out. Of 150,000 or so clones detected, 70% to 85% appear once; the ten largest clones hold about 4.3%. Sample: PBMCs, taken after 24 months of ibrutinib treatment. These receptors originate from a human donor with chronic lymphocytic leukemia.

CDR3 DNA sequence: TGTGCCATCAGTGTCAGGGGTACCTACGAGCAGTACTTC. Amino acid sequence: CAISVRGTYEQYF. The chain employs TRBV10-3 and TRBJ2-7, with D possibly being TRBD1 (6 bases). The V end was cut by 4 bases, the J end by 2 bases, with 9 bases between. The CDR3 loop spans 13 amino acids. Germline-derived CDR1 and CDR2 are ENHRY and SYGVKD.

The chain carries TRBV18 and TRBJ2-2; no definite D call. The CDR3 length is 13 residues. Germline CDR1 reads KGHSH; CDR2 reads LQKENI. V lost 8 bases and J 0 bases, leaving 7 bases between the germline ends. The CDR3, as DNA: TGTGCCAGCCTTCCCTCGAACACCGGGGAGCTGTTTTTT. Translating it yields CASLPSNTGELFF.

This clone came up a few times. The rearrangement uses TRBV30 and TRBJ1-2; a possible D gene is TRBD1 (6 bases). CDR3 length equals 13 residues. The V end was cut by 2 bases, the J end by 4 bases, with 11 bases between. Germline values: CDR1 GTSNPN, CDR2 SVGIG (reference sequence). The CDR3 here is CAWSLGGAYGYTF. DNA of the CDR3: TGTGCCTGGAGTCTAGGGGGGGCCTATGGCTACACCTTC.

The genes are TRBV11-3 and TRBJ2-1, with TRBD2 matching 11 bases. The CDR3 runs 15 residues. Germline assignment: CDR1 SGHNT and CDR2 YENEEA. V lost 5 bases and J lost 4; bases outside the gene matches: 4. The CDR3 DNA reads as TGTGCCAGCAGCCCAGTAGCGGGAGGGTACAATGAGCAGTTCTTC. Translated: CASSPVAGGYNEQFF.

This rearrangement joins TRBV5-1 to TRBJ1-1; D call uncertain. V was pared by 7 bases and J by 5 bases, with 21 bases between. CDR1 is SGHRS, CDR2 YFSETQ, per germline. The CDR3 sequence is 15 residues long. CDR3 bases: TGCGCCAGCCGGTTCGTGGAGAGGGCGGGGACTGAAGCTTTCTTT. Its protein product is CASRFVERAGTEAFF.

The rearrangement uses TRBV6-1 and TRBJ1-2; 7 bases are shared with TRBD1. The CDR3 covers 12 residues. V lost 6 bases and J lost 4; bases outside the gene matches: 2. The germline CDR1 and CDR2 sequences are MNHNS and SASEGT. The CDR3 sequence is CASRQGGYGYTF. The CDR3 DNA sequence: TGTGCCAGCAGGCAGGGGGGCTATGGCTACACCTTC.

The chain is built from TRBV6-6 and TRBJ1-1; D is unresolved. Germline CDR1 is MNHNY and CDR2 is SVGAGI (reference sequence). V was shortened by 0 bases and J by 10 bases, with 9 bases between the two germline ends. There are 12 residues in the CDR3. As DNA, the CDR3 is TGTGCCAGCAGTTACTCCTCCCTGGGAGCTTTCTTT. The encoded protein is CASSYSSLGAFF.

The V gene is TRBV10-2, the J gene TRBJ1-5; TRBD1 matches 9 bases. CDR1 and CDR2 from the germline V gene are WSHSY and SAAADI. The CDR3 spans 16 residues. Trimming took 4 bases from V and 5 from J; bases not matched to a gene: 9. DNA of the CDR3: TGCGCCAGCAGTGGACTTCCGGGACAGGGAGATCAGCCCCAGCATTTT. Its protein product is CASSGLPGQGDQPQHF.

This clone showed up just a few times. The V gene is TRBV5-1, the J gene TRBJ2-3; D may correspond to TRBD1 or TRBD2 (5 bases each). The V end lost 4 bases, the J end lost 0 bases, and 15 bases lay between the germline ends. Germline values: CDR1 SGHRS, CDR2 YFSETQ. This CDR3 comprises 16 residues. CDR3 amino acids: CASSPRGSASTDTQYF. CDR3 coding DNA: TGCGCCAGCAGCCCCCGGGGCTCCGCTAGCACAGATACGCAGTATTTT.

The V gene is TRBV6-5, the J gene TRBJ1-1; no clear D gene. This CDR3 is built from 14 residues. Trimming stripped 6 bases from V and 1 base from J, with 12 bases between. Per germline, CDR1 MNHEY and CDR2 SVGAGI. CDR3 loop: CASRTPGGNTEAFF. In DNA, the CDR3 is TGTGCCAGCAGGACCCCGGGTGGGAACACTGAAGCTTTCTTT.

In regard to this clone: Other nucleotide sequences in the sample specify the same CDR3. The chain links TRBV6-5 to TRBJ2-5; D is undetermined. Germline V gene lookup returns CDR1 MNHEY and CDR2 SVGAGI. This CDR3 is built from 13 residues. Trimming removed 3 bases at V and 5 bases at J, with 10 bases between. CDR3 region: CASSYGVGETQYF. Written as DNA, the CDR3 is TGTGCCAGCAGTTATGGGGTGGGTGAGACCCAGTACTTC.

The chain links TRBV7-2 to TRBJ2-1, with TRBD2 identical over 9 bases. Trimming removed 5 bases from V and 0 bases from J; junction bases left unmatched: 8. The CDR3 totals 17 residues. Germline V gene sequence: CDR1 SGHTA, CDR2 FQGNSA. This CDR3 is CASSRLAATSSYNEQFF. The CDR3 DNA reads as TGTGCCAGCAGCCGACTAGCGGCTACCAGCTCCTACAATGAGCAGTTCTTC.

This rearrangement joins TRBV30 to TRBJ2-5; no reliable D call. Germline-derived CDR1 and CDR2 are GTSNPN and SVGIG (reference sequence). V was trimmed by 2 bases and J by 5 bases, leaving 9 bases between them. This CDR3 contains 12 residues. CDR3 protein: CAWSIGAETQYF. CDR3 in DNA: TGTGCCTGGAGTATAGGAGCCGAGACCCAGTACTTC.

The chain recombines TRBV11-2 with TRBJ2-7, with D maybe TRBD1 (5 bases). CDR3 length: 12 residues. V lost 4 bases and J 6 bases, leaving 10 bases between the germline ends. Germline V lookup: CDR1 SGHAT, CDR2 FQNNGV. CDR3 DNA sequence: TGTGCCAGCAGCTACACAGGTCCCGAGCAGTACTTC. Its protein is CASSYTGPEQYF.

The chain uses TRBV9 and TRBJ2-1; D assignment may be TRBD1 or TRBD2 (6 bases each). Trimming left V 0 bases short and J 8 bases short, with 9 bases between. The CDR3 extends over 13 amino acids. Germline values: CDR1 SGDLS, CDR2 YYNGEE. The CDR3, as DNA: TGTGCCAGCAGCGTAGGGGGGGCTCATGAGCAGTTCTTC. It specifies CASSVGGAHEQFF.

The rearrangement uses TRBV5-6 and TRBJ1-2; D remains ambiguous. This CDR3 is built from 14 residues. Trimming cost V 6 bases and J 1 base, with 13 bases left between them. From germline, CDR1 is SGHDT and CDR2 YYEEEE. The DNA of the CDR3 is TGTGCCAGCACCCTCTACACATATAACTATGGCTACACCTTC. Translated: CASTLYTYNYGYTF. The whole variable domain, remainder taken from reference TRBV5-6 and TRBJ1-2, is DAGVTQSPTHLIKTRGQQVTLRCSPKSGHDTVSWYQQALGQGPQFIFQYYEEEERQRGNFPDRFSGHQFPNYSSELNVNALLLGDSALYLCASTLYTYNYGYTFGSGTRLTVV.

This clone was counted only a few times. The rearrangement joins TRBV9 to TRBJ1-2; 8 nucleotides line up with TRBD1. This CDR3 comprises 15 residues. The V segment lost 3 bases and the J segment 1 base; nucleotides outside the gene matches: 5. Germline lookup yields CDR1 SGDLS and CDR2 YYNGEE. CDR3 in amino acids: CASSARTGNNYGYTF. For the CDR3, the DNA is TGTGCCAGCAGCGCCCGGACAGGGAATAACTATGGCTACACCTTC.

This clone was observed once. The chain uses TRBV7-9 and TRBJ2-3; TRBD1 matches at 7 bases. Germline CDR1 is SEHNR and CDR2 is FQNEAQ (reference sequence). The V and J ends lost 5 bases and 4 bases, in that order; junction bases with no gene match: 12. There are 16 residues in the CDR3. CDR3 in amino acids: CASSLGAGGIADTQYF. The CDR3 DNA reads TGTGCCAGCAGCCTTGGGGCAGGGGGAATAGCAGATACGCAGTATTTT.